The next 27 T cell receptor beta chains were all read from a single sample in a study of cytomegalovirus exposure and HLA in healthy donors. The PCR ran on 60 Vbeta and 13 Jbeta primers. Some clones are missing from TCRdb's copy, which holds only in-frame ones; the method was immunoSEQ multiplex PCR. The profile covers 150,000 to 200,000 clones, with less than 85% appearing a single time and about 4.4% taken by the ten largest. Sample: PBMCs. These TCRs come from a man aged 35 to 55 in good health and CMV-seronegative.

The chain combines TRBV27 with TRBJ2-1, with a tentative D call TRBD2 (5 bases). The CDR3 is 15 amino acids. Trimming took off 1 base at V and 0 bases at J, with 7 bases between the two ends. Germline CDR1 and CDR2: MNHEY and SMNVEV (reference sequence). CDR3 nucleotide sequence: TGTGCCAGCAGTTTATTGGGAGCCTCCTACAATGAGCAGTTCTTC. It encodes CASSLLGASYNEQFF.

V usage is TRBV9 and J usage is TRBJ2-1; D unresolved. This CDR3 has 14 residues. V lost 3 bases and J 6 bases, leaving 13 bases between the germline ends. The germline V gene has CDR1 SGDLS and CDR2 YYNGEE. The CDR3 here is CASSEFGLGNEQFF. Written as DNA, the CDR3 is TGTGCCAGCAGCGAGTTTGGCCTTGGCAATGAGCAGTTCTTC.

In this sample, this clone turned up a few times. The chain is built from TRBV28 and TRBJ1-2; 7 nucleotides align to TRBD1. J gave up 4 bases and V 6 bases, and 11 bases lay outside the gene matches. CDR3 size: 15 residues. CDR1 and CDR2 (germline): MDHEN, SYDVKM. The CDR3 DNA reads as TGTGCCAGCAGGCCAGGGGGTGAGGGGACCTATGGCTACACCTTC. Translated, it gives CASRPGGEGTYGYTF.

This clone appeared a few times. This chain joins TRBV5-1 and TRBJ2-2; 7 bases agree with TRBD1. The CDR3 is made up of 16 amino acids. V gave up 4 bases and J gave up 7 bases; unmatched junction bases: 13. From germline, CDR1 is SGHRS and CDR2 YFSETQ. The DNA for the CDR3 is TGCGCCAGCAGCCATCCAGACAGGGAGACTCGCGGGGAGCTGTTTTTT. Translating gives CASSHPDRETRGELFF.

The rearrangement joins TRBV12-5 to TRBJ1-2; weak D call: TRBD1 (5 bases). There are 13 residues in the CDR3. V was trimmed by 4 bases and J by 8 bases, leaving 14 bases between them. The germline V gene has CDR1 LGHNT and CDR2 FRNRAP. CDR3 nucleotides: TGTGCTAGTGGTTCCCCAGGGTCCGGAGGCTACACCTTC. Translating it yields CASGSPGSGGYTF.

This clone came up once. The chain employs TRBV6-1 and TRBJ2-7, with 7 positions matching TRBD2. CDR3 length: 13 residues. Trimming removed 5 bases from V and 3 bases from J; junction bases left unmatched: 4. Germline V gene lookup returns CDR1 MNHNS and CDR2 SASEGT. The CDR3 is CASSLADDYEQYF. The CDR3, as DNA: TGTGCCAGCAGTCTAGCGGACGACTACGAGCAGTACTTC.

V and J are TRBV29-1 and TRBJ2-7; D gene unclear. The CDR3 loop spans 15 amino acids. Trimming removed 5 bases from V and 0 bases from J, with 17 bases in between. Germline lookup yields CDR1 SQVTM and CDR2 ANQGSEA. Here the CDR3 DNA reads TGCAGCGTTCATACCGGTCAGACAAGCTCCTACGAGCAGTACTTC. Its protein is CSVHTGQTSSYEQYF.

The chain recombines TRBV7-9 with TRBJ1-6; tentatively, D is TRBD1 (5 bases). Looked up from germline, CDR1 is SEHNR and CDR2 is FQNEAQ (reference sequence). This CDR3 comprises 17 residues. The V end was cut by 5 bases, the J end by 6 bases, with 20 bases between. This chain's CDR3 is CASSMLPGSGTNSPLHF. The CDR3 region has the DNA TGTGCCAGCAGCATGCTCCCAGGGTCAGGTACTAATTCACCCCTCCACTTT.

CDR3 loop: CAWSGGRLSSVYGYTF. The CDR3 region has the DNA TGTGCCTGGAGTGGCGGTCGTTTATCCTCGGTCTATGGCTACACCTTC. The rearrangement uses TRBV30 and TRBJ1-2; no clear D. V dropped 1 base and J dropped 4 bases, with 19 bases sitting between them. CDR3 size: 16 residues. CDR1 is GTSNPN, CDR2 SVGIG, per germline (reference sequence).

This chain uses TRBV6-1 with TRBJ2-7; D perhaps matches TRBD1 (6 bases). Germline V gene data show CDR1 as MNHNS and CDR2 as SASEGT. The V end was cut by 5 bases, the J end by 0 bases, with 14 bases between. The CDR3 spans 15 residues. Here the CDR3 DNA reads TGTGCCAGCAGTTCACAGGGAGTGAGCTCCTACGAGCAGTACTTC. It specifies CASSSQGVSSYEQYF.

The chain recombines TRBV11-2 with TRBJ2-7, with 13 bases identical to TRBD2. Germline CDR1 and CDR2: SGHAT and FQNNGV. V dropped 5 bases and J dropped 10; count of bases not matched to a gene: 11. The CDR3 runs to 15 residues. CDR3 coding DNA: TGTGCCAGCAGCCCATCACTAGCGGGGGGGCGCAGTCAGTACTTC. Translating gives CASSPSLAGGRSQYF.

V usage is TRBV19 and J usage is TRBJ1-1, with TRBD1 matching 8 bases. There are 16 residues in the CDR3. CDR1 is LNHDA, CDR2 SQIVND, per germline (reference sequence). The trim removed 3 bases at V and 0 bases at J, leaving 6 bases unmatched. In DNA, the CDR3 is TGTGCCAGTAGTATGTGGGACAGGAACATGAACACTGAAGCTTTCTTT. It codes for CASSMWDRNMNTEAFF.

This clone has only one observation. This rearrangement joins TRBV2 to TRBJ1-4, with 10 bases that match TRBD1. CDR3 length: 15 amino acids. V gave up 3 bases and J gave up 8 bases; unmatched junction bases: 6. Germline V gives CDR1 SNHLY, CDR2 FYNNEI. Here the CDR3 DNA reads TGTGCCAGCAGTGATCCGGGACAGGGGCGGGAAAAACTGTTTTTT. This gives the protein CASSDPGQGREKLFF.

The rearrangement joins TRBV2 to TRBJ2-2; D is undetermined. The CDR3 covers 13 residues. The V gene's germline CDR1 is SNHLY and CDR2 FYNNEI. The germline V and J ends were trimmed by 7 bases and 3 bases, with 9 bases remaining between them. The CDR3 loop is CASTRLDTGELFF. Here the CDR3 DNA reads TGTGCCAGCACGAGGCTAGACACCGGGGAGCTGTTTTTT.

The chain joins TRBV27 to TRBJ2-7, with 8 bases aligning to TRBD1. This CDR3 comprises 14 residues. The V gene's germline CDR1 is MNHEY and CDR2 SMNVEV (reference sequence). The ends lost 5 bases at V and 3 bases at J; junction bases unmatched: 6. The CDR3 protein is CASSRTGTGYEQYF. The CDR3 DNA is TGTGCCAGCAGTCGGACCGGGACAGGCTACGAGCAGTACTTC.

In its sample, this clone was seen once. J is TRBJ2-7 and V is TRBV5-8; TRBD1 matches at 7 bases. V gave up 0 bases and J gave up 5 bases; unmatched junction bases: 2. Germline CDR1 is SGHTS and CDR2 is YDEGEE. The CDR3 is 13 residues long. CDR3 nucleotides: TGTGCCAGCAGCTTGGAGGGGGCTGACGAGCAGTACTTC. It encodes CASSLEGADEQYF.

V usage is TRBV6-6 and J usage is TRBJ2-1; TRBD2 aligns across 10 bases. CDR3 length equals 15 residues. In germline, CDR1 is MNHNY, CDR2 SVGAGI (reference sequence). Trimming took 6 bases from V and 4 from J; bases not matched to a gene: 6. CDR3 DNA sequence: TGTGCCAGCAGCCCTAGCGGGGGTCCTTACAATGAGCAGTTCTTC. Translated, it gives CASSPSGGPYNEQFF.

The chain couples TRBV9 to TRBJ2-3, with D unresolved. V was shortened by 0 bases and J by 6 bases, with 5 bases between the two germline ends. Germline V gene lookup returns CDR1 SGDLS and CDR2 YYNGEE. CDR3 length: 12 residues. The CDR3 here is CASSVAQDTQYF. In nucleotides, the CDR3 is TGTGCCAGCAGCGTAGCTCAGGATACGCAGTATTTT.

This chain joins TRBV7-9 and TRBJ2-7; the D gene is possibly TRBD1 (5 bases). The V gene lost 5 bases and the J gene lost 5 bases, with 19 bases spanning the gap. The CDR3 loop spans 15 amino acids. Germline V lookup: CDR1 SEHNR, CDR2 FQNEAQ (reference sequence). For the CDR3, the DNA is TGTGCCAGCAGCGCCATCCAGGGCCCTCTCCACGAGCAGTACTTC. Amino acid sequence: CASSAIQGPLHEQYF.

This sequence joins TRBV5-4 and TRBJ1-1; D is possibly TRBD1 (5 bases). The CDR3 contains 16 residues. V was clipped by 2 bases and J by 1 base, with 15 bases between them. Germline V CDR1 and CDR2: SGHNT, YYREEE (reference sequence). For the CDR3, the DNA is TGTGCCAGCAGCTTTGGGGGGTTGGGAGCGAACACTGAAGCTTTCTTT. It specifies CASSFGGLGANTEAFF.

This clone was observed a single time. CDR3 sequence (DNA): TGTGCCAGCAGTTTATGGACAGGGGGGCGAGAGACCCAGTACTTC. Amino acid sequence: CASSLWTGGRETQYF. The genes are TRBV27 and TRBJ2-5; TRBD1 aligns across 10 bases. The CDR3 extends over 15 amino acids. CDR1 and CDR2 (germline): MNHEY, SMNVEV (reference sequence). V lost 1 base and J lost 4; bases outside the gene matches: 3.

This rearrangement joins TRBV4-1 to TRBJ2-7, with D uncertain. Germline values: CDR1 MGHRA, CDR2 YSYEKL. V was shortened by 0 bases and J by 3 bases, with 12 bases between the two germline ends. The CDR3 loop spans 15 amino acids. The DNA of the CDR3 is TGCGCCAGCAGCCAAGACACCCACGGAGACTACGAGCAGTACTTC. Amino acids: CASSQDTHGDYEQYF.

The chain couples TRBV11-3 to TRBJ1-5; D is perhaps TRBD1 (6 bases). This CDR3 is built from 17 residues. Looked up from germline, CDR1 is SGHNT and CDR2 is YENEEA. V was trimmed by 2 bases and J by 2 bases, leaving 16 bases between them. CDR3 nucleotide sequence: TGTGCCAGCAGCTTACTGGGGGGGGCTTATGGCAATCAGCCCCAGCATTTT. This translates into CASSLLGGAYGNQPQHF.

CDR3 sequence: CSVEATDRGDNEQFF. The DNA for the CDR3 is TGCAGCGTTGAGGCCACGGACAGGGGGGACAATGAGCAGTTCTTC. This chain links TRBV29-1 with TRBJ2-1; TRBD1 agrees at 10 bases. Per the germline V gene, CDR1 is SQVTM and CDR2 is ANQGSEA. The CDR3 spans 15 residues. With V trimmed by 3 bases and J by 5 bases, 7 bases remained unmatched.

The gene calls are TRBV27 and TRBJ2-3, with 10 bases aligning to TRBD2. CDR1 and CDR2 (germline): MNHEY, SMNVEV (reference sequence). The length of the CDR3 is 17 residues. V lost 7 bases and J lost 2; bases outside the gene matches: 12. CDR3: CASTRQGTSGVTDTQYF. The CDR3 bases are TGTGCCAGCACCAGACAGGGAACTAGCGGGGTCACAGATACGCAGTATTTT.

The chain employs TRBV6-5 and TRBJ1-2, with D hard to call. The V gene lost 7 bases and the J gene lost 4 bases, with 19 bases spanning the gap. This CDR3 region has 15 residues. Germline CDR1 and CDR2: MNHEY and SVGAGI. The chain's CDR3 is CASTKRTPESYGYTF. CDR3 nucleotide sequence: TGTGCCAGCACCAAAAGGACTCCCGAGAGCTATGGCTACACCTTC.

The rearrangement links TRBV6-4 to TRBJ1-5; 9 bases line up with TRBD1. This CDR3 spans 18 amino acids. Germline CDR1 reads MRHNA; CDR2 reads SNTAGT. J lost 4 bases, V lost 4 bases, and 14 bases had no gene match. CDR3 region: CASSAPVTGGGGNQPQHF. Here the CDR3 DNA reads TGTGCCAGCAGTGCTCCGGTGACAGGGGGAGGCGGGAATCAGCCCCAGCATTTT.